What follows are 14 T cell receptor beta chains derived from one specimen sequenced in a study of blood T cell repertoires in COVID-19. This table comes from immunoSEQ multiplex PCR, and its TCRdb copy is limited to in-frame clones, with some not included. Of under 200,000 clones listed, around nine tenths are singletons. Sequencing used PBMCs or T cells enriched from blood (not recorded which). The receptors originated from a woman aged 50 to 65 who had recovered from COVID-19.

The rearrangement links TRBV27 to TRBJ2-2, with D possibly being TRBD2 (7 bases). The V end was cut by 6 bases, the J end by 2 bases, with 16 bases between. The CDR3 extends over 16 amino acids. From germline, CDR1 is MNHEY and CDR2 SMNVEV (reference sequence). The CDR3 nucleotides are TGTGCCAGCAGGCAAAGTAGGGGGGGAAACACCGGGGAGCTGTTTTTT. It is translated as CASRQSRGGNTGELFF.

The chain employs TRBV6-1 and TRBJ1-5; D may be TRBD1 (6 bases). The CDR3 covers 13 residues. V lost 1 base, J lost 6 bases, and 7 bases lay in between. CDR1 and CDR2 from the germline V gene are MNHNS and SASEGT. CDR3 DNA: TGTGCCAGCAGTGAAGGGACAGTTCAGCCCCAGCATTTT. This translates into CASSEGTVQPQHF.

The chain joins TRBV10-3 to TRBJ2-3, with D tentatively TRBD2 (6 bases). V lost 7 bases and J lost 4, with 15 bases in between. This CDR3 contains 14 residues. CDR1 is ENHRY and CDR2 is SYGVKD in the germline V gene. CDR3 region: CAINPDGEADTQYF. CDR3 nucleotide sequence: TGTGCCATCAACCCTGACGGGGAGGCAGATACGCAGTATTTT.

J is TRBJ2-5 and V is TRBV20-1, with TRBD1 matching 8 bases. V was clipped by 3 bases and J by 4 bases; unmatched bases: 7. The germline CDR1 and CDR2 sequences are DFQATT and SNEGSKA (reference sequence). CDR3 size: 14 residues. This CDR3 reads CSASPRQGRETQYF. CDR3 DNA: TGCAGTGCTAGTCCACGACAGGGGAGAGAGACCCAGTACTTC.

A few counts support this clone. CDR3 nucleotide sequence: TGTGCCAGCAGTTCTTACCGGGAGGGGGATAATGAAAAACTGTTTTTT. It translates to CASSSYREGDNEKLFF. The chain recombines TRBV27 with TRBJ1-4; the D gene is possibly TRBD1 (6 bases). This CDR3 is 16 amino acids long. CDR1 is MNHEY and CDR2 is SMNVEV in the germline V gene (reference sequence). V lost 4 bases, J lost 4 bases, and 16 bases lay in between.

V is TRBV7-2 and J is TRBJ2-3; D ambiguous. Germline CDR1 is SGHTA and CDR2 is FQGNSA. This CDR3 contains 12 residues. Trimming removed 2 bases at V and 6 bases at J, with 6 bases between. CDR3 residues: CASSLFADTQYF. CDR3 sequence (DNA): TGTGCCAGCAGCTTATTTGCGGATACGCAGTATTTT.

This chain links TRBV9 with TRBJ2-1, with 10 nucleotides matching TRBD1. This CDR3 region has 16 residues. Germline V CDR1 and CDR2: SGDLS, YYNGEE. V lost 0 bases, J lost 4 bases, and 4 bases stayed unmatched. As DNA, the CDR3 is TGTGCCAGCAGCGTAGGGGGACAGGGGAAGTACAATGAGCAGTTCTTC. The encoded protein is CASSVGGQGKYNEQFF.

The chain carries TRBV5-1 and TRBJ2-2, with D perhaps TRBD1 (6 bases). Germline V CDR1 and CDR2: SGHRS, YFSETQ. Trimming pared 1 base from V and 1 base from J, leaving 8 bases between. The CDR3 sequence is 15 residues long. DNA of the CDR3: TGCGCCAGCAGCTTGACAGGGCTGAACACCGGGGAGCTGTTTTTT. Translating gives CASSLTGLNTGELFF.

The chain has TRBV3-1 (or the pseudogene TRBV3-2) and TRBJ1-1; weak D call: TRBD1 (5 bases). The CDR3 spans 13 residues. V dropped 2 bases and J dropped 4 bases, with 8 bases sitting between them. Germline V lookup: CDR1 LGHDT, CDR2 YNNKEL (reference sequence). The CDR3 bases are TGTGCCAGCAGCCAACTAAGGGGCACTGAAGCTTTCTTT. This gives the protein CASSQLRGTEAFF.

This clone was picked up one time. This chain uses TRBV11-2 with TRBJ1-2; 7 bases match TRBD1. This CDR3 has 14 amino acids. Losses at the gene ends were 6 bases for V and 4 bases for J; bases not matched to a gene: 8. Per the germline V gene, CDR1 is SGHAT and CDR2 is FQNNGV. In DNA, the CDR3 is TGTGCCAGCAGTACTACAGGGGTGGGCTATGGCTACACCTTC. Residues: CASSTTGVGYGYTF. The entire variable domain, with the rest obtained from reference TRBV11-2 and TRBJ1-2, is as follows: EAGVAQSPRYKIIEKRQSVAFWCNPISGHATLYWYQQILGQGPKLLIQFQNNGVVDDSQLPKDRFSAERLKGVDSTLKIQPAKLEDSAVYLCASSTTGVGYGYTFGSGTRLTVV.

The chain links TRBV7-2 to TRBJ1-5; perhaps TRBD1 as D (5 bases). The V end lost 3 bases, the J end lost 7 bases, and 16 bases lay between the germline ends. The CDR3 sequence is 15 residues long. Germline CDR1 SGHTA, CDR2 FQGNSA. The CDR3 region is CASSFYGREGQPQHF. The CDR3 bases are TGTGCCAGCAGCTTCTATGGCAGGGAAGGACAGCCCCAGCATTTT.

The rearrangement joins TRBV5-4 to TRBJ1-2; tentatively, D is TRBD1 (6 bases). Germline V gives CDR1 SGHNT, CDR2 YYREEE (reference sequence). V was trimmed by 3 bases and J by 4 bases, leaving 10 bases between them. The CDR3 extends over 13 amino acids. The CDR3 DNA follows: TGTGCCAGCAGCTCGACAGGAATCTATGGCTACACCTTC. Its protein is CASSSTGIYGYTF.

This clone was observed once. The CDR3 region is CAWKRQGKQETQYF. CDR3 DNA: TGTGCCTGGAAACGGCAGGGAAAACAAGAGACCCAGTACTTC. The chain joins TRBV30 to TRBJ2-5; TRBD1 might be the D (5 bases). The CDR3 sequence is 14 residues long. Per germline, CDR1 GTSNPN and CDR2 SVGIG (reference sequence). Trimming took off 4 bases at V and 2 bases at J, with 14 bases between the two ends.

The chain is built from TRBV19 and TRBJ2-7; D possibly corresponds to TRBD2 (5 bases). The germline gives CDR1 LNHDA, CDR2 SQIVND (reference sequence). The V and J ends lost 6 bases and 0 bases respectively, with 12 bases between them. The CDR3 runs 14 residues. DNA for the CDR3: TGTGCCAGTAGCCCTGCGGGCAACTCCTACGAGCAGTACTTC. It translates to CASSPAGNSYEQYF.